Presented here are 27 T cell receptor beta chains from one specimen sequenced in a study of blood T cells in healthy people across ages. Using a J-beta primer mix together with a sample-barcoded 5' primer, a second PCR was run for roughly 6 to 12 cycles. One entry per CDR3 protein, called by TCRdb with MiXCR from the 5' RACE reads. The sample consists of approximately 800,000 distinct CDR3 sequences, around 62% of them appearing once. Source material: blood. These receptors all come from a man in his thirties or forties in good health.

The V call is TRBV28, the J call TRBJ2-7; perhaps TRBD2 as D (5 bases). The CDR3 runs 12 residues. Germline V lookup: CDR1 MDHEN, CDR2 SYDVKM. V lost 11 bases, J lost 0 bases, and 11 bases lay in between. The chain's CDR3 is CASHGSSYEQYF. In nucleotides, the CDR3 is TGTGCCTCTCATGGGAGCTCCTACGAGCAGTACTTC.

The CDR3 nucleotides are TGTGCCAGCAGCTCCCGGGACAGAGCTTTGAATGAGCAGTTCTTC. Encoded protein: CASSSRDRALNEQFF. This chain uses TRBV7-3 with TRBJ2-1; TRBD1 aligns across 7 bases. Looked up from germline, CDR1 is SGHTA and CDR2 is FQGTGA. The CDR3 length is 15 residues. Trimming cost V 4 bases and J 7 bases; bases outside gene matches: 10.

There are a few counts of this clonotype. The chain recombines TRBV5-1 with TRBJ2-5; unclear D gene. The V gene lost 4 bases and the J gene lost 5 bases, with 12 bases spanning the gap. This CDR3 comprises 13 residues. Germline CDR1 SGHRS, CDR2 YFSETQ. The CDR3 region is CASSQVPAETQYF. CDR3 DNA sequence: TGCGCCAGCAGCCAAGTCCCGGCCGAGACCCAGTACTTC.

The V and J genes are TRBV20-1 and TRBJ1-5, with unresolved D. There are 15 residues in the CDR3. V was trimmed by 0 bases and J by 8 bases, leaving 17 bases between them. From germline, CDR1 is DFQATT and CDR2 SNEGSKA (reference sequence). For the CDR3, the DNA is TGCAGTGCTAGAGATCGCGGGAAAAACCAGAAGCCCCAGCATTTT. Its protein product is CSARDRGKNQKPQHF.

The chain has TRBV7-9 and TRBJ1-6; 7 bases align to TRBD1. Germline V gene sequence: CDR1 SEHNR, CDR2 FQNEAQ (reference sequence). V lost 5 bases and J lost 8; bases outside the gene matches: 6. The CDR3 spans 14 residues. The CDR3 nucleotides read TGTGCCAGCAGCAAAGGACAGGCTTATTCACCCCTCCACTTT. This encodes CASSKGQAYSPLHF.

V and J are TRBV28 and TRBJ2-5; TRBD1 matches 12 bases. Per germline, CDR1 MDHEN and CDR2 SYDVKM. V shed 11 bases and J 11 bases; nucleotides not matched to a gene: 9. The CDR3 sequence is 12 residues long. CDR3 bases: TGTGCCTGGGGGACAGGGGGCTACAAGCAGTACTTC. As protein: CAWGTGGYKQYF.

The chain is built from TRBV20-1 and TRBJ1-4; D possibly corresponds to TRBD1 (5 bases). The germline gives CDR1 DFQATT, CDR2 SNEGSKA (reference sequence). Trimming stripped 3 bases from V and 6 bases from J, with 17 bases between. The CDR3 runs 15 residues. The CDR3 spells CSARGGGLGDEKLFF. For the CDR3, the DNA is TGCAGTGCTAGGGGGGGAGGGCTTGGCGATGAAAAACTGTTTTTT.

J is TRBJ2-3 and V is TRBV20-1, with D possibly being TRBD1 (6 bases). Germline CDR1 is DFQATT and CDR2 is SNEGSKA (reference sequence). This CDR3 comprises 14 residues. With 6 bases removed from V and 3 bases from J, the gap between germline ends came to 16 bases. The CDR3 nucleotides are TGCAGTGCATCCGACCCAACAGGGACAGATACGCAGTATTTT. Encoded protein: CSASDPTGTDTQYF.

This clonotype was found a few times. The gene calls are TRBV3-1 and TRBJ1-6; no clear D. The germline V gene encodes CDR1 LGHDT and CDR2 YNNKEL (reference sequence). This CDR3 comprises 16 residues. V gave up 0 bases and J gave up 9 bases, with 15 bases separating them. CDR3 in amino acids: CASSQDRDTRTSPLHF. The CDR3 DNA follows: TGTGCCAGCAGCCAAGATCGCGACACTAGAACTTCACCCCTCCACTTT.

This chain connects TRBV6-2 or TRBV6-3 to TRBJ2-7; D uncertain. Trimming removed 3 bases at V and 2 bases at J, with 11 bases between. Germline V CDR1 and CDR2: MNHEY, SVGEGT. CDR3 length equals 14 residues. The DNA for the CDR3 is TGTGCCAGCAGTTATGTTGGCAGTACCTACGAGCAGTACTTC. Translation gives CASSYVGSTYEQYF.

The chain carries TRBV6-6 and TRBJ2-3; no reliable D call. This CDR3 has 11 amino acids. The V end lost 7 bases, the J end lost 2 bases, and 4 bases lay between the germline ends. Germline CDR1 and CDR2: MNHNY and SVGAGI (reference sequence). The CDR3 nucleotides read TGTGCCAGCATGATCACAGATACGCAGTATTTT. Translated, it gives CASMITDTQYF.

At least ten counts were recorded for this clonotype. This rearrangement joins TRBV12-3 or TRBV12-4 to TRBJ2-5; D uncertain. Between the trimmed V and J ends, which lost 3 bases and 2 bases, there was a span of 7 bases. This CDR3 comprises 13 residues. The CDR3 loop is CASSFGSQETQYF. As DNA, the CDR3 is TGTGCCAGCAGTTTTGGCTCTCAAGAGACCCAGTACTTC.

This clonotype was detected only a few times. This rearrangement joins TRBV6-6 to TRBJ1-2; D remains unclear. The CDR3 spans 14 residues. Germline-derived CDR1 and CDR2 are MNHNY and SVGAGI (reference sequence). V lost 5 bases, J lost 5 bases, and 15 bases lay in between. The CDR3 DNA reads TGTGCCAGCAGTCCCTCCGGGAAATTATATGGCTACACCTTC. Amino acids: CASSPSGKLYGYTF.

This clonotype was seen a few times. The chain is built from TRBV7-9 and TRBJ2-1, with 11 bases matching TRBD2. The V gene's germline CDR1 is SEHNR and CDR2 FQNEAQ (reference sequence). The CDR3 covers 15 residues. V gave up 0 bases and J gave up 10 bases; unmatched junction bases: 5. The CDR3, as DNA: TGTGCCAGCAGCTTAGCACTAGCGGGGGATCGAGAGCAGTTCTTC. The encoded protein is CASSLALAGDREQFF.

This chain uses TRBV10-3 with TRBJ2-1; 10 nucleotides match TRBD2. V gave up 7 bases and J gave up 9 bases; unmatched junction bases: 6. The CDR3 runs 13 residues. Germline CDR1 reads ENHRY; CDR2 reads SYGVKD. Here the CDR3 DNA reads TGTGCCATCACCAGCGGGGGGGCTGTTGAGCAGTTCTTC. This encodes CAITSGGAVEQFF.

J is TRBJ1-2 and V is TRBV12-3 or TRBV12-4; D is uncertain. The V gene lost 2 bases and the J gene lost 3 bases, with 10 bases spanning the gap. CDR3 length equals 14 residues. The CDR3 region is CASSLLGSDYGYTF. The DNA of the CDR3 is TGTGCCAGCAGTTTACTGGGCAGTGACTATGGCTACACCTTC.

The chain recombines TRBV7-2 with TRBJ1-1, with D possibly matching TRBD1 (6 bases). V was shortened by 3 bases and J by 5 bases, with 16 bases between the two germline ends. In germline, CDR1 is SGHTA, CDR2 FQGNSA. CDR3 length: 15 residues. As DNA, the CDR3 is TGTGCCAGCAGCTTCCCCCGGGGGCGCAGAACTGAAGCTTTCTTT. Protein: CASSFPRGRRTEAFF. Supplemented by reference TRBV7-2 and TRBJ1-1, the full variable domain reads GAGVSQSPSNKVTEKGKDVELRCDPISGHTALYWYRQSLGQGLEFLIYFQGNSAPDKSGLPSDRFSAERTGGSVSTLTIQRTQQEDSAVYLCASSFPRGRRTEAFFGQGTRLTVV.

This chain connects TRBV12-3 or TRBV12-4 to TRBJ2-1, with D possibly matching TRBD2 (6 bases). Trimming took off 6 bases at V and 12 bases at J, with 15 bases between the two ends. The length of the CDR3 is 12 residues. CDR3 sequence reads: CASRGGRNVQFF. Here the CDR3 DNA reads TGTGCCAGCAGGGGAGGCAGGAACGTGCAGTTCTTC.

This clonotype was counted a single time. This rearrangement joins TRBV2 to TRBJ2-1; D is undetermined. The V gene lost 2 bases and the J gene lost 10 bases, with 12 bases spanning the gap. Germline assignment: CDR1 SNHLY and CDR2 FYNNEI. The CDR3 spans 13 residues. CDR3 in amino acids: CASSESRITEQFF. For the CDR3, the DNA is TGTGCCAGCAGTGAATCCAGGATCACCGAGCAGTTCTTC.

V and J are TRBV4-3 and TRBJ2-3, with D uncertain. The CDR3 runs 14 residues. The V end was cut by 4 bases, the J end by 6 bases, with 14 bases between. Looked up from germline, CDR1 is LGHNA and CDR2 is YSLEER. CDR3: CASSPAPGQDTQYF. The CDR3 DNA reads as TGCGCCAGCAGCCCGGCACCTGGCCAGGATACGCAGTATTTT.

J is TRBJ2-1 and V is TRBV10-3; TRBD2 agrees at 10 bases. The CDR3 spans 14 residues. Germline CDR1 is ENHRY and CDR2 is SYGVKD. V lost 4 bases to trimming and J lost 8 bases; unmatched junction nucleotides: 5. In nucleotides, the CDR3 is TGTGCCATCAGTGCAAGCGGGGGGGGCGATGAGCAGTTCTTC. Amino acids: CAISASGGGDEQFF.

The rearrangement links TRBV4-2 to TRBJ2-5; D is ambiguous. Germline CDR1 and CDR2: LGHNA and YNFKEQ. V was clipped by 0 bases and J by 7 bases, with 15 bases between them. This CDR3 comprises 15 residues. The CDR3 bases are TGTGCCAGCAGCCAAGAAGACCATCATACTTGGACCCAGTACTTC. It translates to CASSQEDHHTWTQYF.

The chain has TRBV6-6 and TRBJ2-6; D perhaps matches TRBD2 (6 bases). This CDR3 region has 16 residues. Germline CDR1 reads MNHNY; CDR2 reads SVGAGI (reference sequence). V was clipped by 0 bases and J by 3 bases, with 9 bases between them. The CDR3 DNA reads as TGTGCCAGCAGTTACTCGAGGGGAGGTGGGGCCAACGTCCTGACTTTC. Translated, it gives CASSYSRGGGANVLTF.

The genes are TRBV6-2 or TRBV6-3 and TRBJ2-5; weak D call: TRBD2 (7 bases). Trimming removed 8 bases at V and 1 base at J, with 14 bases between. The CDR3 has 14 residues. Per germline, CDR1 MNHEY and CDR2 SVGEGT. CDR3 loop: CASRRGGTQETQYF. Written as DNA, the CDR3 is TGTGCCAGCCGTCGCGGGGGCACCCAAGAGACCCAGTACTTC.

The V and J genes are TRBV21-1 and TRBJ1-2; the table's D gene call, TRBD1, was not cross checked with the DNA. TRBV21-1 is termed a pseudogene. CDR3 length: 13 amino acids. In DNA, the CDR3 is TGTGCCAGCAGCAATTGGGGGACAGTAAGCTGCACCTTC. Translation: CASSNWGTVSCTF.

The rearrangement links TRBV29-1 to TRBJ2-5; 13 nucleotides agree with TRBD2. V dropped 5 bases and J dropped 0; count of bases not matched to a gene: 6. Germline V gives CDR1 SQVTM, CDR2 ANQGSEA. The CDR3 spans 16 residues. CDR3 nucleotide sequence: TGCAGCGTTTTCGGGACTAGCGGGGCGTACCAAGAGACCCAGTACTTC. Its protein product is CSVFGTSGAYQETQYF.

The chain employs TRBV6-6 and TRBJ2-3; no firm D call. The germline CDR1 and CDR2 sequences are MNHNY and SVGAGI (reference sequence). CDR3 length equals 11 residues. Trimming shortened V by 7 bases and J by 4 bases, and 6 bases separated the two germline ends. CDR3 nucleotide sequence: TGTGCCAGCAAAGTCGCAGATACGCAGTATTTT. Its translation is CASKVADTQYF.